This T cell receptor beta chain was sequenced for a study of glioma-infiltrating T cells after dendritic cell vaccination. The data were produced by immunoSEQ multiplex PCR, yet TCRdb's version contains in-frame clones alone and is incomplete. This sample has more than 85,000 clones, with nearly 90% found just once. This CDR3 has 11 amino acids. V lost 6 bases and J lost 6, with 10 bases in between. The germline CDR1 and CDR2 sequences are GTSNPN and SVGIG (reference sequence). Regarding time point: after dendritic cell vaccination, including at tumor progression/relapse. This specimen consisted of blood, obtained after dendritic cell vaccination. The sequence derives from a human donor with glioblastoma. This sequence joins TRBV30 and TRBJ2-3; no reliable D call. The CDR3 region has the DNA TGTGCCTGCACGAGCTGGGATACGCAGTATTTT. Protein: CACTSWDTQYF.